This T cell receptor (beta chain) comes out of a study of blood T cell repertoires in COVID-19. Study background: Samples representing acute and convalescent COVID-19 were sourced from the United States, Italy and Spain.

Germline CDR1 reads SNHLY; CDR2 reads FYNNEI. The CDR3 has 14 residues. J lost 5 bases, V lost 2 bases, and 5 bases had no gene match. The method was immunoSEQ multiplex PCR; TCRdb's version includes in-frame clones alone and lacks a portion of them. Of around 130,000 clones in the sample, more than 75% were seen once. This sequence was found in a man aged 55 to 70 with acute or convalescent COVID-19. The chain has TRBV2 and TRBJ2-5, with TRBD1 matching over 7 bases. Material for sequencing was peripheral blood. The DNA of the CDR3 is TGTGCCAGCAGTGAACCCCCACAGGGGGAGACCCAGTACTTC. Residues: CASSEPPQGETQYF. Filled out from reference TRBV2 and TRBJ2-5, the complete variable domain reads EPEVTQTPSHQVTQMGQEVILRCVPISNHLYFYWYRQILGQKVEFLVSFYNNEISEKSEIFDDQFSVERPDGSNFTLKIRSTKLEDSAMYFCASSEPPQGETQYFGPGTRLLVL.